These T cell receptor beta chains were read from a single sample in a study of identical twins. TCRdb reprocessed the 5' RACE reads via MiXCR and lists one record per CDR3 protein. The sample contains more than 650,000 distinct CDR3 sequences, around 6% of which appear only once. The specimen was naive T cells sorted from blood. All receptors come from a man in his late teens or twenties in good health. Both conserved end residues are part of each CDR3. The D gene is left open where the match is weak. Where a row states a size, it is once, few, many or the class of an expanded clone; other rows omit it.

j_call clone_size d_call v_call cdr3_aa cdr3_nt
TRBJ1-2 NA NA TRBV20-1 CSARDGARSYGYTF TGCAGTGCTAGAGATGGAGCCAGGTCGTATGGCTACACCTTC
TRBJ2-1 many TRBD2 TRBV5-1 CASSLPSGGNYNEQFF TGCGCCAGCAGCTTGCCCTCGGGGGGGAACTACAATGAGCAGTTCTTC
TRBJ2-1 many NA TRBV6-1 CASSPTRTNEQFF TGTGCCAGCAGCCCTACTAGGACCAATGAGCAGTTCTTC
TRBJ2-3 NA TRBD2 TRBV5-1 CASSLGLAPDTQYF TGCGCCAGCAGCTTGGGACTAGCCCCAGATACGCAGTATTTT
TRBJ2-7 many NA TRBV29-1 CSVAVHSYEQYF TGCAGCGTTGCTGTCCACTCCTACGAGCAGTACTTC
TRBJ2-7 many NA TRBV18 CASSPNSYEQYF TGTGCCAGCAGCCCGAACTCCTACGAGCAGTACTTC
TRBJ2-1 many NA TRBV6-5 CASRQNNEQFF TGTGCCAGCAGGCAGAACAATGAGCAGTTCTTC
TRBJ2-3 few NA TRBV11-2 CASGPGVADTQYF TGTGCCAGCGGACCAGGGGTCGCAGATACGCAGTATTTT
TRBJ1-5 few NA TRBV25-1 CATGGAGNQPQHF TGTGCCACCGGGGGGGCCGGCAATCAGCCCCAGCATTTT
TRBJ2-7 many NA TRBV29-1 CSVGDGSRAFEQYF TGCAGCGTAGGGGACGGAAGCCGTGCATTCGAGCAGTACTTC
TRBJ1-2 many NA TRBV12-3/TRBV12-4 CASRPDGSGAYTF TGTGCCAGCAGACCTGACGGCTCCGGTGCCTACACCTTC
TRBJ1-5 many NA TRBV12-3/TRBV12-4 CASSLWQIVNQPQHF TGTGCCAGCAGTTTGTGGCAGATTGTCAATCAGCCCCAGCATTTT
TRBJ2-1 many NA TRBV24-1 CATSDRTGQVYNEQFF TGTGCCACCAGTGACCGGACGGGACAAGTCTACAATGAGCAGTTCTTC
TRBJ2-2 many NA TRBV12-3/TRBV12-4 CASSNRVPGELFF TGTGCCAGCAGCAACAGGGTCCCCGGGGAGCTGTTTTTT
TRBJ2-7 few TRBD1 TRBV5-5 CASSLDPGRGRLREQYF TGTGCCAGCAGCTTGGATCCCGGCAGGGGGCGCCTTCGCGAGCAGTACTTC
TRBJ2-1 many NA TRBV15 CATSRSGLEQFF TGTGCCACCAGCAGATCCGGACTCGAGCAGTTCTTC
TRBJ2-1 NA NA TRBV6-2/TRBV6-3 CASSSEAYNEQFF TGTGCCAGCAGTTCCGAGGCTTACAATGAGCAGTTCTTC
TRBJ2-7 NA TRBD2 TRBV28 CASSLLRAGGFYEQYF TGTGCCAGCAGTTTGCTCAGGGCGGGGGGATTCTACGAGCAGTACTTC
TRBJ2-2 NA NA TRBV19 CASSATVGAGELFF TGTGCCAGTAGTGCCACAGTCGGGGCCGGGGAGCTGTTTTTT
TRBJ1-2 NA NA TRBV29-1 CSVGTGTNYGYTF TGCAGCGTGGGGACGGGAACTAACTATGGCTACACCTTC
TRBJ1-1 many NA TRBV5-1 CASTEDGDMNTEAFF TGCGCCAGCACCGAGGACGGGGACATGAACACTGAAGCTTTCTTT
TRBJ2-5 many TRBD2 TRBV6-1 CASRPGAGGPKTQYF TGTGCCAGCAGGCCGGGAGCGGGAGGGCCGAAGACCCAGTACTTC
TRBJ2-1 many TRBD2 TRBV27 CASKGLAGGTYNEQFF TGTGCCAGCAAGGGACTAGCGGGAGGCACCTACAATGAGCAGTTCTTC
TRBJ2-1 many NA TRBV21-1 CASSKDIREQFF TGTGCCAGCAGCAAAGATATACGGGAGCAGTTCTTC
TRBJ2-3 NA NA TRBV20-1 CSAPPGLDTQYF TGCAGTGCTCCTCCGGGACTAGATACGCAGTATTTT
TRBJ1-3 many TRBD1 TRBV20-1 CSARPNRGRGNTIYF TGCAGTGCTAGACCAAACAGGGGTAGGGGAAACACCATATATTTT